This T cell receptor (beta chain) was identified in a study of tumor-infiltrating lymphocytes in oesophageal squamous cell carcinoma. TCRdb ran MiXCR on the PCR reads and lists one entry per CDR3 protein. The data contain about 14,000 distinct CDR3 sequences, roughly 50% of them singletons. This CDR3 is 16 amino acids long. With 1 base clipped from V and 2 bases from J, the junction kept 7 bases outside the gene matches. Germline lookup yields CDR1 SGHRS and CDR2 YFSETQ. Relative to its sample, this clonotype is medium-sized (0.01 to 0.1%). The source is a male donor with esophageal squamous cell carcinoma. Sequenced material: esophageal tumor tissue. The gene calls are TRBV5-1 and TRBJ2-5, with 8 bases that match TRBD2. CDR3: CASSLSGTRGQETQYF. Written as DNA, the CDR3 is TGCGCCAGCAGCTTGTCCGGGACTAGGGGACAAGAGACCCAGTACTTC.